This TCR beta chain was observed in a study of cytomegalovirus exposure and HLA in healthy donors. Whole-study findings and limits: Analyses of presence and absence presupposed an approximately uniform sequencing depth across donors.

Nominally healthy donors provided the samples, though records likely missed some immune exposures. This clone was recorded once. The antigen remains unidentified. Germline lookup yields CDR1 SGHRS and CDR2 YFSETQ. With 4 bases clipped from V and 7 bases from J, the junction kept 9 bases outside the gene matches. CDR3 size: 14 residues. PCR primers comprised 60 Vbeta and 13 Jbeta primers. Assay used: immunoSEQ multiplex PCR; TCRdb lists only in-frame clones, some missing. The data contain under 200,000 clones, about 81% of them seen just once; the ten biggest clones take up roughly 0.73%. V and J are TRBV5-1 and TRBJ1-2, with 8 bases aligning to TRBD1. The clonotype was recovered from a woman under 30 in good health and CMV-seronegative. The specimen was PBMCs. The CDR3 loop is CASSPGGTGPGYTF. The CDR3 DNA sequence: TGCGCCAGCAGCCCTGGGGGGACAGGTCCTGGCTACACCTTC.